These T cell receptor beta chains were read from a single sample in a study of blood T cell repertoires in COVID-19. The assay was immunoSEQ multiplex PCR, and TCRdb's table has in-frame clones only and misses some. This sample has about 150,000 clones, with around four fifths found just once. The sequenced material came from PBMCs or T cells enriched from blood (not recorded which). Receptors originate from a woman aged 40 to 50 who had recovered from COVID-19. The CDR3 runs from the conserved cysteine through the conserved F or W. D genes are given only for firm matches. Not every row has a clone size; where given, it reads once, few, many or a size class.

v_call,clone_size,d_call,j_call,cdr3_aa,cdr3_nt
TRBV6-5,NA,NA,TRBJ2-7,CASRVQGIVETEQYF,TGTGCCAGCAGAGTCCAGGGAATTGTTGAGACCGAGCAGTACTTC
TRBV6-1,medium-sized,NA,TRBJ1-6,CASSEALESGPLHF,TGTGCCAGCAGTGAAGCTCTGGAGTCGGGGCCCCTCCACTTT
TRBV28,NA,NA,TRBJ1-5,CASRHTGSNQPQHF,TGTGCCAGCAGGCACACAGGGAGCAATCAGCCCCAGCATTTT
TRBV5-5,NA,NA,TRBJ2-7,CASSFGEREQYF,TGTGCCAGCAGCTTCGGGGAGCGCGAGCAGTACTTC
TRBV27,NA,TRBD1,TRBJ2-6,CASSWTGLSGANVLTF,TGTGCCAGCAGTTGGACAGGGCTATCTGGGGCCAACGTCCTGACTTTC
TRBV6-5,few,TRBD1,TRBJ1-1,CASSPRTGEAFF,TGTGCCAGCAGTCCTCGGACAGGTGAAGCTTTCTTT
TRBV30,NA,NA,TRBJ1-5,CAWSYTGLGNQPQHF,TGTGCCTGGAGTTACACAGGGCTAGGGAATCAGCCCCAGCATTTT
TRBV7-8,NA,NA,TRBJ1-3,CASSLSLGNIGDSGNTIYF,TGTGCCAGCAGCTTAAGCTTGGGGAACATAGGGGACTCTGGAAACACCATATATTTT
TRBV6-6,few,TRBD1,TRBJ1-1,CASSWGTGDGAFF,TGTGCCAGCAGTTGGGGGACAGGCGACGGGGCTTTCTTT
TRBV4-1,NA,NA,TRBJ1-2,CASSQGRGGINGYTF,TGCGCCAGCAGCCAAGGAAGGGGAGGGATAAATGGCTACACCTTC
TRBV7-9,NA,NA,TRBJ2-2,CASSTSVGAGTGELFF,TGTGCCAGCAGCACAAGCGTGGGAGCGGGCACCGGGGAGCTGTTTTTT
TRBV27,NA,NA,TRBJ1-2,CASSPKSRYGYTF,TGTGCCAGCAGTCCCAAGTCTAGGTATGGCTACACCTTC
TRBV10-3,NA,NA,TRBJ2-5,CAISLGPPERGETQYF,TGTGCCATCAGTCTTGGGCCCCCGGAAAGGGGAGAGACCCAGTACTTC
TRBV7-8,NA,NA,TRBJ1-3,CASSRNRAQGNTIYF,TGTGCCAGCAGCCGAAACAGGGCTCAAGGAAACACCATATATTTT
TRBV29-1,few,TRBD1,TRBJ1-1,CSVERDRAGTEAFF,TGCAGCGTTGAGAGGGACAGGGCTGGGACTGAAGCTTTCTTT
TRBV19,NA,NA,TRBJ1-5,CASSSWDNNQPQHF,TGTGCCAGTAGTTCATGGGACAACAATCAGCCCCAGCATTTT
TRBV5-1,once,TRBD1,TRBJ2-5,CASSSDRGRETQYF,TGCGCCAGCAGCTCGGACAGGGGGCGAGAGACCCAGTACTTC
TRBV28,NA,TRBD1,TRBJ1-2,CASSPFDRAVGYGYTF,TGTGCCAGCAGCCCTTTTGACAGGGCGGTTGGCTATGGCTACACCTTC
TRBV11-3,NA,TRBD2,TRBJ2-1,CASSSLAGNNEQFF,TGTGCCAGCAGCTCCCTAGCGGGGAACAATGAGCAGTTCTTC
TRBV5-1,NA,NA,TRBJ2-7,CASSPSGQRSYEQYF,TGCGCCAGCAGCCCTAGTGGACAAAGGTCCTACGAGCAGTACTTC
TRBV6-6,NA,NA,TRBJ1-1,CASSLAHRDTEAFF,TGTGCCAGCAGTTTAGCCCACCGGGACACTGAAGCTTTCTTT
TRBV7-9,NA,NA,TRBJ2-5,CASSFTAQETQYF,TGTGCCAGCAGCTTTACAGCCCAAGAGACCCAGTACTTC
TRBV2,few,NA,TRBJ1-3,CASSVEHSGNTIYF,TGTGCCAGCAGTGTGGAGCACTCTGGAAACACCATATATTTT
TRBV30,NA,TRBD1,TRBJ2-7,CAWRQRLQGVSEQYF,TGTGCCTGGAGACAAAGATTACAGGGGGTCTCCGAGCAGTACTTC
TRBV12-3/TRBV12-4,NA,NA,TRBJ2-7,CASSLGAQGEQYF,TGTGCCAGCAGTTTAGGGGCCCAAGGAGAGCAGTACTTC
TRBV5-4,NA,TRBD1,TRBJ1-2,CASRRKPQGAEMNYGYTF,TGTGCCAGCAGACGGAAACCACAGGGGGCGGAAATGAACTATGGCTACACCTTC
TRBV27,NA,NA,TRBJ1-1,CASSLSREALGWGEAFF,TGTGCCAGCAGTTTATCGAGGGAGGCGCTGGGGTGGGGGGAAGCTTTCTTT
TRBV6-5,NA,NA,TRBJ2-2,CASSSSPGELFF,TGTGCCAGCAGTAGCTCCCCCGGGGAGCTGTTTTTT
TRBV7-3,NA,TRBD1,TRBJ2-1,CASSSGTGSPEQFF,TGTGCCAGCAGCTCCGGGACAGGGTCCCCCGAGCAGTTCTTC
TRBV9,NA,TRBD1,TRBJ1-1,CASSVEGTGNTEAFF,TGTGCCAGCAGCGTGGAGGGGACAGGGAACACTGAAGCTTTCTTT
TRBV5-4,NA,TRBD2,TRBJ2-7,CASSPGSGGGNYEQYF,TGTGCCAGCAGCCCCGGCAGTGGGGGGGGGAACTACGAGCAGTACTTC
TRBV25-1,few,TRBD2,TRBJ2-5,CASRPLPSGGGEQTQYF,TGTGCCAGCAGACCCCTCCCTAGCGGGGGGGGCGAGCAAACCCAGTACTTC
TRBV4-1,NA,NA,TRBJ1-4,CASSYSPQATNEKLFF,TGCGCCAGCAGTTACAGCCCACAAGCAACTAATGAAAAACTGTTTTTT
TRBV9,NA,NA,TRBJ2-1,CASSVQIYSYNEQFF,TGTGCCAGCAGCGTGCAGATTTACTCCTACAATGAGCAGTTCTTC
TRBV2,NA,NA,TRBJ2-1,CASSDGVGLGEQFF,TGTGCCAGCAGTGACGGGGTGGGTTTGGGTGAGCAGTTCTTC
TRBV12-3/TRBV12-4,NA,NA,TRBJ2-1,CASSFQGIGQFF,TGTGCCAGCAGTTTCCAGGGTATAGGGCAGTTCTTC
TRBV9,NA,TRBD1,TRBJ1-1,CASSVGGGRGHTEAFF,TGTGCCAGCAGCGTAGGAGGGGGCAGGGGGCATACTGAAGCTTTCTTT
TRBV19,NA,NA,TRBJ2-3,CASSARASTDTQYF,TGTGCCAGTAGTGCACGCGCCAGCACAGATACGCAGTATTTT
TRBV6-1,many,TRBD2,TRBJ2-7,CASSEGSSGSYEQYF,TGTGCCAGCAGTGAAGGGAGTAGCGGGAGCTACGAGCAGTACTTC
TRBV9,NA,NA,TRBJ2-7,CATTDRRTNEQYF,TGTGCCACCACCGACAGGCGGACCAACGAGCAGTACTTC
TRBV5-1,NA,TRBD2,TRBJ2-3,CASRALAGGSSNTQYF,TGCGCCAGCAGGGCGCTAGCGGGAGGTTCTTCAAATACGCAGTATTTT
TRBV2,NA,TRBD2,TRBJ2-1,CASSEAGGGGAFEQFF,TGTGCCAGCAGTGAAGCAGGCGGCGGGGGGGCGTTTGAGCAGTTCTTC
TRBV27,NA,TRBD1,TRBJ2-5,CASSTTWGTVGRETQYF,TGTGCCAGCAGTACAACATGGGGGACAGTAGGCCGGGAGACCCAGTACTTC